Listed here are 26 T cell receptor beta chains from one sample, sequenced in a study of T cells in Graves' hyperthyroidism and ophthalmopathy. TCR beta CDR3 region amplification was performed from RNA transcripts. The HTBI primer set drove a first-round RT-PCR of the TCR CDR3. Using its own MiXCR run on the multiplex PCR reads, TCRdb lists one record per CDR3 protein. The table has around 500,000 distinct CDR3 sequences, 13% to 15% seen once. The sequenced sample was blood. These receptors were collected from a woman aged 40 to 55 with Graves' hyperthyroidism.

This chain joins TRBV27 and TRBJ2-7; 7 nucleotides agree with TRBD1. V trimming: 4 bases; J trimming: 9 bases; junction bases outside the gene matches: 9. This CDR3 contains 13 residues. In germline, CDR1 is MNHEY, CDR2 SMNVEV (reference sequence). The CDR3 coding sequence is TGTGCCAGCAGTTACCTAGGGGGCAGCGGGCAGTACTTC. Translating gives CASSYLGGSGQYF.

This clonotype came up many times. The V gene is TRBV11-2, the J gene TRBJ2-7; TRBD2 is a possible D gene (5 bases). Looked up from germline, CDR1 is SGHAT and CDR2 is FQNNGV. V shed 2 bases and J shed 2 bases, with 13 bases lying between them. This CDR3 has 15 residues. The DNA for the CDR3 is TGTGCCAGCAGCTTAAATGAGGGATTCCCCTACGAGCAGTACTTC. Translating it yields CASSLNEGFPYEQYF.

With respect to this clonotype: A much larger clone differs from this one at a single base, so this may be a read error. V is TRBV20-1 and J is TRBJ2-1; TRBD2 agrees at 8 bases. The CDR3 spans 14 residues. Germline lookup yields CDR1 DFQATT and CDR2 SNEGSKA (reference sequence). The CDR3 loop reads CSASLAGNYSEQFF. The CDR3 nucleotides read TGCAGTGCTAGCCTAGCGGGCAACTACAGTGAGCAGTTCTTC.

This clonotype has more than one count but fewer than ten. The rearrangement uses TRBV20-1 and TRBJ2-7; D perhaps matches TRBD2 (5 bases). V lost 0 bases to trimming and J lost 5 bases, with 11 bases between them. The germline CDR1 and CDR2 sequences are DFQATT and SNEGSKA (reference sequence). There are 13 residues in the CDR3. The CDR3 sequence: CSARERERNEQYF. For the CDR3, the DNA is TGCAGTGCTAGAGAGAGGGAGAGGAACGAGCAGTACTTC.

Many counts were recorded for this clonotype. This chain connects TRBV3-1 to TRBJ1-1; D ambiguous. Trimming shortened V by 1 base and J by 1 base, and 4 bases separated the two germline ends. The CDR3 length is 13 residues. Germline V gene data show CDR1 as LGHDT and CDR2 as YNNKEL (reference sequence). The CDR3 DNA is TGTGCCAGCAGCCAAGTAAGGAACACTGAAGCTTTCTTT. It specifies CASSQVRNTEAFF.

This clonotype was picked up many times. The chain uses TRBV5-1 and TRBJ2-5; 11 bases line up with TRBD2. CDR3 length equals 17 residues. Germline V gives CDR1 SGHRS, CDR2 YFSETQ. The V and J ends lost 4 bases and 2 bases, in that order; junction bases with no gene match: 10. The CDR3 DNA is TGCGCCAGCAGCGGAACCGGGACTAGCGGAGCTCAAGAGACCCAGTACTTC. It yields the protein CASSGTGTSGAQETQYF.

The chain combines TRBV28 with TRBJ2-3; 10 bases map to TRBD2. V trimming: 5 bases; J trimming: 4 bases; junction bases outside the gene matches: 12. The CDR3 loop spans 17 amino acids. The germline gives CDR1 MDHEN, CDR2 SYDVKM. The CDR3 coding sequence is TGTGCCAGCAGTCCCCATCCGGGACTAGCGAGTGCAGATACGCAGTATTTT. Translating it yields CASSPHPGLASADTQYF.

This clonotype was observed many times. This chain uses TRBV3-1 with TRBJ2-2, with TRBD2 as a possible D gene (5 bases). The CDR3 totals 14 residues. V was clipped by 4 bases and J by 2 bases, with 8 bases between them. Germline values: CDR1 LGHDT, CDR2 YNNKEL (reference sequence). The CDR3 here is CASSPSSNTGELFF. CDR3 nucleotides: TGTGCCAGCAGCCCCTCTAGCAACACCGGGGAGCTGTTTTTT.

Regarding this clonotype: At one boundary the junction diverges from the germline segment, which might be a read error. The chain links TRBV2 to TRBJ2-7, with TRBD1 matching over 7 bases. From germline, CDR1 is SNHLY and CDR2 FYNNEI. This CDR3 spans 13 amino acids. Written as DNA, the CDR3 is TGTGCCAGACTAACGGGACAGATTTACGAGCAGCACTTC. Translated, it gives CARLTGQIYEQHF.

In this sample, this clonotype turned up many times. The chain employs TRBV12-3 or TRBV12-4 and TRBJ2-5; D is possibly TRBD2 (7 bases). There are 16 residues in the CDR3. V was shortened by 3 bases and J by 5 bases, with 19 bases between the two germline ends. The CDR3, as DNA: TGTGCCAGCAGTTTCCGAGGGGGAGGGCCCTCGGAGACCCAGTACTTC. It codes for CASSFRGGGPSETQYF.

The chain employs TRBV5-1 and TRBJ2-7; weak D call: TRBD1 (6 bases). The CDR3 has 18 residues. The germline V gene has CDR1 SGHRS and CDR2 YFSETQ. V lost 1 base, J lost 4 bases, and 24 bases lay in between. The CDR3 nucleotides are TGCGCCAGCAGCTTGAATAACAGAAGGACAGACGGGATATACGAGCAGTACTTC. This sequence encodes CASSLNNRRTDGIYEQYF.

The chain is built from TRBV28 and TRBJ2-5; D remains unclear. Germline V gene lookup returns CDR1 MDHEN and CDR2 SYDVKM. The CDR3 sequence is 12 residues long. Trimming shortened V by 8 bases and J by 5 bases, and 12 bases separated the two germline ends. The CDR3 spells CASQKGFETQYF. Here the CDR3 DNA reads TGTGCCAGCCAAAAGGGTTTCGAGACCCAGTACTTC.

This clonotype was counted ten times or more. The chain links TRBV18 to TRBJ2-7; possibly TRBD2 for D (5 bases). The ends were cut back, 1 base at V and 3 bases at J, with 10 bases in the middle. This CDR3 is 14 amino acids long. Germline V gene sequence: CDR1 KGHSH, CDR2 LQKENI. CDR3 in amino acids: CASSPRETNYEQYF. The CDR3 DNA is TGTGCCAGCTCACCACGGGAGACAAACTACGAGCAGTACTTC.

Many counts were recorded for this clonotype. The genes are TRBV13 and TRBJ1-2; D is unresolved. Trimming took 2 bases from V and 2 from J, leaving 9 bases between them. The CDR3 has 14 residues. Germline CDR1 reads PRHDT; CDR2 reads FYEKMQ (reference sequence). The CDR3 protein is CASSLRDGNYGYTF. In DNA, the CDR3 is TGTGCCAGCAGCTTAAGAGACGGGAACTATGGCTACACCTTC.

This clonotype was recorded at least ten times. The J gene is TRBJ2-7, the V gene TRBV6-2 or TRBV6-3, with TRBD1 matching 9 bases. Trimming at V came to 5 bases and at J to 3 bases, leaving 5 bases not matched to a gene. This CDR3 region has 14 residues. Germline V CDR1 and CDR2: MNHEY, SVGEGT. The CDR3: CASSAMTGGYEQYF. The CDR3, as DNA: TGTGCCAGCAGTGCTATGACAGGGGGCTACGAGCAGTACTTC.

The table lists this clonotype with many counts. The V call is TRBV28, the J call TRBJ2-3, with 8 bases that match TRBD2. The V gene end was trimmed by 5 bases and the J gene end by 4 bases; junction bases not matched to a gene: 11. The CDR3 consists of 16 residues. Germline CDR1 MDHEN, CDR2 SYDVKM. DNA for the CDR3: TGTGCCAGCAGTCACCCCTCAGCGGGAGTGGCAGATACGCAGTATTTT. Translation: CASSHPSAGVADTQYF.

As for this clonotype: One base away lies a much larger clone, so this may be a sequencing read error. The chain links TRBV28 to TRBJ2-1; 7 bases are shared with TRBD1. V shed 5 bases and J 10 bases; nucleotides not matched to a gene: 11. Germline assignment: CDR1 MDHEN and CDR2 SYDVKM. CDR3 length: 14 amino acids. Written as DNA, the CDR3 is TGTGCCAGCAGTCTCCATGACAGGGTGAACGAGCAGTTCTTC. It yields the protein CASSLHDRVNEQFF.

This clonotype was counted between two and nine times. This chain uses TRBV29-1 with TRBJ2-3; 9 bases fit TRBD2. The CDR3 length is 15 residues. J lost 2 bases, V lost 3 bases, and 6 bases had no gene match. The germline gives CDR1 SQVTM, CDR2 ANQGSEA. This chain's CDR3 is CSVDGRLAATDTQYF. Written as DNA, the CDR3 is TGCAGCGTTGACGGAAGACTAGCGGCCACAGATACGCAGTATTTT.

J is TRBJ2-3 and V is TRBV18; no definite D call. The CDR3 has 14 residues. V was pared by 3 bases and J by 6 bases, with 13 bases between. Looked up from germline, CDR1 is KGHSH and CDR2 is LQKENI. CDR3 residues: CASSPRPSMDTQYF. The CDR3 region has the DNA TGTGCCAGCTCACCGAGACCTAGTATGGATACGCAGTATTTT.

This chain uses TRBV12-3 or TRBV12-4 with TRBJ1-4; a possible D gene is TRBD1 (5 bases). The germline V and J ends were trimmed by 9 bases and 5 bases, with 16 bases remaining between them. This CDR3 has 14 amino acids. The CDR3 DNA reads as TGTGCCAGTCGAGTGACAGCATTAAATGAAAAACTGTTTTTT. Amino acids: CASRVTALNEKLFF.

This clonotype appeared a few times. This chain joins TRBV3-1 and TRBJ2-1; D not resolved. CDR3 length: 15 amino acids. Germline CDR1 LGHDT, CDR2 YNNKEL (reference sequence). The V end was cut by 2 bases, the J end by 8 bases, with 16 bases between. The DNA of the CDR3 is TGTGCCAGCAGCCAACCGAAGAGTAGAGTCCATGAGCAGTTCTTC. This translates into CASSQPKSRVHEQFF.

This clonotype was seen ten or more times. The V call is TRBV27, the J call TRBJ1-4; no firm D call. The CDR3 is 14 residues long. V gave up 5 bases and J gave up 0 bases, with 7 bases separating them. The germline V gene has CDR1 MNHEY and CDR2 SMNVEV (reference sequence). The CDR3 reads CASSLIATNEKLFF. The CDR3 coding sequence is TGTGCCAGCAGTCTGATTGCAACTAATGAAAAACTGTTTTTT.

This clonotype was counted ten times or more. This chain joins TRBV7-6 and TRBJ2-6; D is ambiguous. Trimming stripped 5 bases from V and 0 bases from J, with 8 bases between. Germline V lookup: CDR1 SGHVS, CDR2 FNYEAQ. The CDR3 is 15 residues long. This chain's CDR3 is CASSPLSSGANVLTF. CDR3 coding DNA: TGTGCCAGCAGCCCGTTGAGCTCTGGGGCCAACGTCCTGACTTTC.

The V and J genes are TRBV7-9 and TRBJ2-7, with a possible D match to TRBD1 (6 bases). CDR1 SEHNR and CDR2 FQNEAQ come from the germline V gene (reference sequence). This CDR3 has 15 residues. Trimming shortened V by 5 bases and J by 2 bases, and 16 bases separated the two germline ends. The CDR3 DNA reads TGTGCCAGCAGCGAGAAGGACAGTCTCGCCTACGAGCAGTACTTC. Protein: CASSEKDSLAYEQYF. The full variable domain, rest sourced from reference TRBV7-9 and TRBJ2-7, is DTGVSQNPRHKITKRGQNVTFRCDPISEHNRLYWYRQTLGQGPEFLTYFQNEAQLEKSRLLSDRFSAERPKGSFSTLEIQRTEQGDSAMYLCASSEKDSLAYEQYFGPGTRLTVT.

This chain uses TRBV9 with TRBJ2-5, with 8 bases aligning to TRBD2. Unmatched junction bases numbered 11, after V lost 6 bases and J lost 4 bases. CDR1 is SGDLS, CDR2 YYNGEE, per germline. This CDR3 has 15 amino acids. The CDR3 DNA reads TGTGCCAGCACCGGGGCAGCGGGAGTTTCAGAGACCCAGTACTTC. It is translated as CASTGAAGVSETQYF.

The table lists this clonotype with a few counts. This chain connects TRBV5-6 to TRBJ1-2; 7 bases align to TRBD1. Germline lookup yields CDR1 SGHDT and CDR2 YYEEEE. The ends lost 4 bases at V and 4 bases at J; junction bases unmatched: 10. The CDR3 runs 15 residues. The CDR3 region has the DNA TGTGCCAGCAGCCAAACAGGGGATCTCACCTATGGCTACACCTTC. It translates to CASSQTGDLTYGYTF.